Presented here are 18 T cell receptor beta chains from one specimen sequenced in a study of blood T cell repertoires in COVID-19. Some clones are missing from TCRdb's copy, which holds only in-frame ones; the method was immunoSEQ multiplex PCR. The profile shows approximately 70,000 clones, about four fifths of them singletons. The sequenced sample consisted of peripheral blood. These receptors originate from a man in his 70s who had recovered from COVID-19.

The J gene is TRBJ2-2, the V gene TRBV3-1 (or the pseudogene TRBV3-2); 8 bases are shared with TRBD1. The V segment lost 4 bases and the J segment 1 base; nucleotides outside the gene matches: 2. This CDR3 spans 15 amino acids. Per germline, CDR1 LGHDT and CDR2 YNNKEL (reference sequence). The DNA of the CDR3 is TGTGCCAGCAGCCCCGGGACAGGGAACACCGGGGAGCTGTTTTTT. Its translation is CASSPGTGNTGELFF.

This rearrangement joins TRBV30 to TRBJ1-2; TRBD1 aligns across 7 bases. The length of the CDR3 is 16 residues. Germline V lookup: CDR1 GTSNPN, CDR2 SVGIG (reference sequence). The V and J ends lost 0 bases and 4 bases, in that order; junction bases with no gene match: 11. CDR3 sequence: CAWSVGGQDEGYGYTF. CDR3 nucleotides: TGTGCCTGGAGTGTAGGAGGACAGGATGAAGGCTATGGCTACACCTTC.

V and J are TRBV6-5 and TRBJ2-1; 7 bases match TRBD1. The V gene's germline CDR1 is MNHEY and CDR2 SVGAGI. Losses at the gene ends were 6 bases for V and 9 bases for J; bases not matched to a gene: 8. The CDR3 totals 13 residues. The CDR3 DNA is TGTGCCAGCAGCCCAGGGACAGAGACTGAGCAGTTCTTC. It is translated as CASSPGTETEQFF.

This chain uses TRBV6-2 or TRBV6-3 with TRBJ2-7; TRBD1 is a possible D gene (7 bases). The CDR3 has 15 residues. CDR1 is MNHEY and CDR2 is SVGEGT in the germline V gene. V was clipped by 2 bases and J by 3 bases, with 14 bases between them. The CDR3 protein is CASSYGEAGGYEQYF. CDR3 bases: TGTGCCAGCAGTTACGGGGAGGCAGGGGGCTACGAGCAGTACTTC.

The chain links TRBV11-3 to TRBJ2-2; 7 positions agree with TRBD1. CDR1 is SGHNT and CDR2 is YENEEA in the germline V gene. The CDR3 has 13 amino acids. V trimming: 5 bases; J trimming: 8 bases; junction bases outside the gene matches: 5. This CDR3 is CASSASRGGELFF. CDR3 nucleotides: TGTGCCAGCAGCGCGTCCAGGGGGGGGGAGCTGTTTTTT. Together with reference TRBV11-3 and TRBJ2-2, the CDR3 gives the full variable domain: EAGVVQSPRYKIIEKKQPVAFWCNPISGHNTLYWYLQNLGQGPELLIRYENEEAVDDSQLPKDRFSAERLKGVDSTLKIQPAELGDSAVYLCASSASRGGELFFGEGSRLTVL.

The chain uses TRBV2 and TRBJ1-1; no clear D gene. Per germline, CDR1 SNHLY and CDR2 FYNNEI. The CDR3 covers 14 residues. V lost 3 bases and J lost 3, with 11 bases in between. The CDR3 protein is CASSDPRRDTEAFF. The CDR3 DNA reads TGTGCCAGCAGTGATCCTCGACGGGACACTGAAGCTTTCTTT.

The chain combines TRBV27 with TRBJ2-3, with 8 bases identical to TRBD2. CDR3 length equals 16 residues. The germline CDR1 and CDR2 sequences are MNHEY and SMNVEV (reference sequence). Trimming cost V 3 bases and J 0 bases; bases outside gene matches: 5. The CDR3 DNA reads as TGTGCCAGCAGTTTCGGGACTAGTGGAAGCACAGATACGCAGTATTTT. As protein: CASSFGTSGSTDTQYF.

V usage is TRBV5-4 and J usage is TRBJ1-1; D remains ambiguous. Trimming removed 4 bases at V and 7 bases at J, with 11 bases between. This CDR3 contains 12 residues. Looked up from germline, CDR1 is SGHNT and CDR2 is YYREEE (reference sequence). The CDR3 DNA follows: TGTGCCAGCAGCGGACTCGGAGGTGAAGCTTTCTTT. This codes for CASSGLGGEAFF.

The V call is TRBV30, the J call TRBJ1-1; tentative D call: TRBD1 (5 bases). Germline CDR1 GTSNPN, CDR2 SVGIG (reference sequence). V lost 4 bases and J lost 3, with 15 bases in between. The CDR3 is 14 residues long. CDR3 sequence: CAWKTPDSYTEAFF. For the CDR3, the DNA is TGTGCCTGGAAGACGCCCGACAGCTACACTGAAGCTTTCTTT.

V and J are TRBV6-2 or TRBV6-3 and TRBJ1-5; possible D gene TRBD1, 5 bases. The ends were cut back, 0 bases at V and 6 bases at J, with 12 bases in the middle. Per the germline V gene, CDR1 is MNHEY and CDR2 is SVGEGT. This CDR3 is built from 15 residues. In DNA, the CDR3 is TGTGCCAGCAGTTACTCGGGGGGGAGTCGTCAGCCCCAGCATTTT. Translation gives CASSYSGGSRQPQHF.

V and J are TRBV3-1 (or the pseudogene TRBV3-2) and TRBJ2-3; D unresolved. V lost 1 base to trimming and J lost 6 bases, with 5 bases between them. This CDR3 is built from 12 residues. The germline V gene has CDR1 LGHDT and CDR2 YNNKEL (reference sequence). As DNA, the CDR3 is TGTGCCAGCAGCCAAGGTGCGGATACGCAGTATTTT. This translates into CASSQGADTQYF.

The chain joins TRBV10-3 to TRBJ2-5, with D possibly matching TRBD2 (7 bases). CDR3 length equals 14 residues. Trimming left V 3 bases short and J 5 bases short, with 13 bases between. Germline V lookup: CDR1 ENHRY, CDR2 SYGVKD. The CDR3 coding sequence is TGTGCCATCAGTGATGGGGGGGCCGGGGAGACCCAGTACTTC. Residues: CAISDGGAGETQYF.

The V call is TRBV28, the J call TRBJ1-2; 9 nucleotides align to TRBD1. Germline V gives CDR1 MDHEN, CDR2 SYDVKM. Trimming at V came to 6 bases and at J to 8 bases, leaving 10 bases not matched to a gene. The CDR3 length is 14 residues. CDR3 loop: CASSQWTGAEGYTF. DNA of the CDR3: TGTGCCAGCAGCCAATGGACAGGGGCTGAGGGCTACACCTTC.

V usage is TRBV20-1 and J usage is TRBJ1-4; a possible D gene is TRBD1 (5 bases). Trimming removed 6 bases from V and 4 bases from J, with 6 bases in between. Looked up from germline, CDR1 is DFQATT and CDR2 is SNEGSKA (reference sequence). CDR3 size: 11 residues. CDR3 amino acids: CSATDNEKLFF. The DNA of the CDR3 is TGCAGTGCGACAGATAATGAAAAACTGTTTTTT.

As for this clone: A read error may account for a junction end that differs from germline. The chain has TRBV6-1 and TRBJ2-5, with D possibly matching TRBD1 (5 bases). The CDR3 runs 13 residues. CDR1 is MNHNS, CDR2 SASEGT, per germline. CDR3: CASSEATEETQYF. For the CDR3, the DNA is TGTGCCAGCAGCGAAGCGACAGAAGAGACCCAGTACTTC.

The chain has TRBV9 and TRBJ1-1; no reliable D call. CDR1 SGDLS and CDR2 YYNGEE come from the germline V gene. Trimming removed 0 bases at V and 3 bases at J, with 6 bases between. The length of the CDR3 is 13 residues. The CDR3 region is CASSVGRDTEAFF. CDR3 bases: TGTGCCAGCAGCGTAGGGAGGGACACTGAAGCTTTCTTT.

The chain is built from TRBV18 and TRBJ1-5; TRBD1 matches at 7 bases. CDR3 length: 15 residues. Trimming removed 2 bases from V and 7 bases from J; junction bases left unmatched: 8. Germline V CDR1 and CDR2: KGHSH, LQKENI. The CDR3 is CASSPTGVMGQPQHF. The CDR3 bases are TGTGCCAGCTCACCAACAGGGGTAATGGGCCAGCCCCAGCATTTT.

J is TRBJ2-2 and V is TRBV6-5, with D tentatively TRBD2 (7 bases). In germline, CDR1 is MNHEY, CDR2 SVGAGI. V was cut by 10 bases and J by 3 bases, with 18 bases left in between. CDR3 length equals 15 residues. In DNA, the CDR3 is TGTGCCACTCACCGGGGGGCCGTCGACACCGGGGAGCTGTTTTTT. This codes for CATHRGAVDTGELFF.